A selection of T cell receptor beta chains follows, all from one sample in a study of cytomegalovirus exposure and HLA in healthy donors. Assay used: immunoSEQ multiplex PCR; TCRdb lists only in-frame clones, some missing. The sample contains 200,000 to 300,000 clones, roughly 85% of which appear only once. Sequenced material: PBMCs. Source of these receptors: a girl under 10 years old in good health and CMV-seronegative. Both conserved end residues are part of each CDR3. A D gene is named only where the DNA matches it firmly. Size values are once, few and many counts, or a class for expanded clones, and some rows have none.

cdr3_aa: CASSSKRGALQETQYF; cdr3_nt: TGTGCCAGCAGTTCTAAGCGGGGGGCGCTGCAAGAGACCCAGTACTTC; clone_size: -; j_call: TRBJ2-5; d_call: TRBD2; v_call: TRBV6-6
cdr3_aa: CASSLTGAPGTDTQYF; cdr3_nt: TGCGCCAGCAGCTTAACAGGGGCCCCTGGCACAGATACGCAGTATTTT; clone_size: -; j_call: TRBJ2-3; d_call: TRBD1; v_call: TRBV5-1
cdr3_aa: CASSRGSEQYF; cdr3_nt: TGTGCCAGCAGCCGGGGGAGCGAGCAGTACTTC; clone_size: -; j_call: TRBJ2-7; d_call: -; v_call: TRBV27
cdr3_aa: CASSPGNGEKLFF; cdr3_nt: TGTGCCAGCAGCCCAGGAAATGGAGAAAAACTGTTTTTT; clone_size: -; j_call: TRBJ1-4; d_call: -; v_call: TRBV7-6
cdr3_aa: CASSRRRANEQFF; cdr3_nt: TGTGCCAGCAGCCGCCGGCGAGCGAATGAGCAGTTCTTC; clone_size: -; j_call: TRBJ2-1; d_call: -; v_call: TRBV5-6
cdr3_aa: CASSEYRTGMDTQYF; cdr3_nt: TGTGCCAGCAGTGAATACCGTACAGGGATGGATACGCAGTATTTT; clone_size: -; j_call: TRBJ2-3; d_call: -; v_call: TRBV25-1
cdr3_aa: CASSLTGLGNTEAFF; cdr3_nt: TGTGCCAGCAGCTTGACAGGGTTGGGGAACACTGAAGCTTTCTTT; clone_size: -; j_call: TRBJ1-1; d_call: -; v_call: TRBV5-6
cdr3_aa: CASSPNLAGGPGGELFF; cdr3_nt: TGTGCCAGTAGTCCTAACCTAGCGGGGGGGCCGGGCGGGGAGCTGTTTTTT; clone_size: -; j_call: TRBJ2-2; d_call: TRBD2; v_call: TRBV19
cdr3_aa: CASSFLPNTDTQYF; cdr3_nt: TGTGCCAGCAGCTTCCTACCTAACACAGATACGCAGTATTTT; clone_size: -; j_call: TRBJ2-3; d_call: -; v_call: TRBV7-6
cdr3_aa: CASGLAGGTDTQYF; cdr3_nt: TGCGCCAGCGGGTTAGCGGGGGGTACAGATACGCAGTATTTT; clone_size: -; j_call: TRBJ2-3; d_call: TRBD2; v_call: TRBV5-1
cdr3_aa: CASSELAAQETQYF; cdr3_nt: TGTGCCAGCAGCGAACTAGCGGCCCAAGAGACCCAGTACTTC; clone_size: -; j_call: TRBJ2-5; d_call: TRBD2; v_call: TRBV4-2
cdr3_aa: CASSHRLAGGTDTQYF; cdr3_nt: TGCGCCAGCAGCCACCGACTAGCGGGGGGCACAGATACGCAGTATTTT; clone_size: -; j_call: TRBJ2-3; d_call: TRBD2; v_call: TRBV4-1
cdr3_aa: CASSFSGTGHIQYF; cdr3_nt: TGCGCCAGCAGTTTCTCCGGGACAGGGCACATTCAGTACTTC; clone_size: -; j_call: TRBJ2-4; d_call: TRBD1; v_call: TRBV5-1
cdr3_aa: CASGSTGTNSPLHF; cdr3_nt: TGTGCCAGCGGCAGTACAGGAACTAATTCACCCCTCCACTTT; clone_size: -; j_call: TRBJ1-6; d_call: -; v_call: TRBV27
cdr3_aa: CASRPDGGGAADTQYF; cdr3_nt: TGTGCCAGCAGGCCTGACGGGGGGGGAGCGGCAGATACGCAGTATTTT; clone_size: few; j_call: TRBJ2-3; d_call: TRBD2; v_call: TRBV11-2
cdr3_aa: CATSSIVAGNYGYTF; cdr3_nt: TGTGCCACCAGCTCAATCGTCGCGGGGAACTATGGCTACACCTTC; clone_size: once; j_call: TRBJ1-2; d_call: -; v_call: TRBV15
cdr3_aa: CSVASEIQETQYF; cdr3_nt: TGCAGCGTCGCCTCGGAGATACAAGAGACCCAGTACTTC; clone_size: -; j_call: TRBJ2-5; d_call: -; v_call: TRBV29-1
cdr3_aa: CASSLEGRNTEAFF; cdr3_nt: TGTGCCAGCAGCTTAGAGGGGAGGAACACTGAAGCTTTCTTT; clone_size: -; j_call: TRBJ1-1; d_call: -; v_call: TRBV11-3
cdr3_aa: CASGLVRSFEERDRVSGGYTF; cdr3_nt: TGTGCTAGTGGTTTGGTACGGAGTTTCGAAGAACGGGACAGAGTTTCAGGTGGCTACACCTTC; clone_size: -; j_call: TRBJ1-2; d_call: TRBD1; v_call: TRBV12-5
cdr3_aa: CASSRDTAGAFF; cdr3_nt: TGTGCCAGCAGCCGAGACACGGCCGGAGCTTTCTTT; clone_size: few; j_call: TRBJ1-1; d_call: -; v_call: TRBV5-6
cdr3_aa: CASSGYRGGAFWDEQFF; cdr3_nt: TGTGCCAGCAGTGGATATCGCGGGGGGGCTTTTTGGGATGAGCAGTTCTTC; clone_size: once; j_call: TRBJ2-1; d_call: TRBD2; v_call: TRBV2
cdr3_aa: CASSGVAGGLTDMQYF; cdr3_nt: TGTGCCAGCAGTGGTGTAGCGGGGGGGCTAACAGATATGCAGTATTTT; clone_size: -; j_call: TRBJ2-3; d_call: TRBD2; v_call: TRBV6-1
cdr3_aa: CAISESTGDYGYTF; cdr3_nt: TGTGCCATCAGTGAGTCGACAGGGGACTATGGCTACACCTTC; clone_size: -; j_call: TRBJ1-2; d_call: TRBD1; v_call: TRBV10-3
cdr3_aa: CASSLGGLAVSYEQYF; cdr3_nt: TGTGCCAGCAGCTTGGGGGGACTAGCGGTCTCCTACGAGCAGTACTTC; clone_size: -; j_call: TRBJ2-7; d_call: TRBD2; v_call: TRBV5-4
cdr3_aa: CASSLGAFIYEQYF; cdr3_nt: TGCGCCAGCAGCTTGGGGGCGTTTATATACGAGCAGTACTTC; clone_size: few; j_call: TRBJ2-7; d_call: -; v_call: TRBV5-1
cdr3_aa: CASSALGGTSSYEQYF; cdr3_nt: TGTGCCAGCAGTGCCCTGGGCGGGACGAGCTCCTACGAGCAGTACTTC; clone_size: -; j_call: TRBJ2-7; d_call: -; v_call: TRBV6-1
cdr3_aa: CASSAGAGRNEQFF; cdr3_nt: TGCGCCAGCAGCGCCGGAGCGGGACGGAATGAGCAGTTCTTC; clone_size: -; j_call: TRBJ2-1; d_call: TRBD2; v_call: TRBV5-1
cdr3_aa: CAWTDRAYQPQHF; cdr3_nt: TGTGCCTGGACCGACAGGGCCTATCAGCCCCAGCATTTT; clone_size: few; j_call: TRBJ1-5; d_call: TRBD1; v_call: TRBV30
cdr3_aa: CASSIGLVADTQYF; cdr3_nt: TGTGCCAGTAGTATCGGTTTAGTGGCAGATACGCAGTATTTT; clone_size: -; j_call: TRBJ2-3; d_call: -; v_call: TRBV19
cdr3_aa: CASSGGGRATEAFF; cdr3_nt: TGCGCCAGCAGTGGCGGGGGGCGAGCCACTGAAGCTTTCTTT; clone_size: -; j_call: TRBJ1-1; d_call: -; v_call: TRBV5-1
cdr3_aa: CASSLAHGTGSYEQYF; cdr3_nt: TGTGCCAGCAGCTTAGCCCACGGGACAGGCTCCTACGAGCAGTACTTC; clone_size: -; j_call: TRBJ2-7; d_call: TRBD1; v_call: TRBV11-2
cdr3_aa: CASSQAGGVISYGQYF; cdr3_nt: TGCGCCAGCAGCCAAGCGGGGGGCGTCATCTCCTACGGGCAGTACTTC; clone_size: -; j_call: TRBJ2-7; d_call: -; v_call: TRBV4-1
cdr3_aa: CASSERGARGETQYF; cdr3_nt: TGTGCCAGCAGTGAACGTGGCGCCAGGGGAGAGACCCAGTACTTC; clone_size: -; j_call: TRBJ2-5; d_call: -; v_call: TRBV2
cdr3_aa: CASSPLASSYNEQFF; cdr3_nt: TGTGCCAGCTCACCATTAGCCAGCTCCTACAATGAGCAGTTCTTC; clone_size: -; j_call: TRBJ2-1; d_call: -; v_call: TRBV18
cdr3_aa: CASSLTGTEGSPQHF; cdr3_nt: TGTGCCAGCAGCTTGACAGGGACCGAAGGATCGCCCCAGCATTTT; clone_size: -; j_call: TRBJ1-5; d_call: -; v_call: TRBV5-5
cdr3_aa: CSGLAQHNEQFF; cdr3_nt: TGCAGTGGACTAGCGCAACACAATGAGCAGTTCTTC; clone_size: -; j_call: TRBJ2-1; d_call: TRBD2; v_call: TRBV29-1
cdr3_aa: CARNRDITGAFF; cdr3_nt: TGTGCCAGGAACCGGGACATCACTGGAGCTTTCTTT; clone_size: -; j_call: TRBJ1-1; d_call: -; v_call: TRBV30
cdr3_aa: CASSSPLSWGYTF; cdr3_nt: TGTGCCAGCAGCTCCCCGCTCAGTTGGGGCTACACCTTC; clone_size: -; j_call: TRBJ1-2; d_call: -; v_call: TRBV7-9
cdr3_aa: CASSQDRVNQPQHF; cdr3_nt: TGCGCCAGCAGCCAAGATCGGGTCAATCAGCCCCAGCATTTT; clone_size: -; j_call: TRBJ1-5; d_call: -; v_call: TRBV4-1
cdr3_aa: CASSVGTGFEKLFF; cdr3_nt: TGTGCCAGCAGCGTAGGGACAGGTTTTGAAAAACTGTTTTTT; clone_size: few; j_call: TRBJ1-4; d_call: TRBD1; v_call: TRBV9
cdr3_aa: CASSFGTSGKYEQFF; cdr3_nt: TGTGCCAGCAGTTTTGGGACTAGCGGGAAATATGAGCAGTTCTTC; clone_size: -; j_call: TRBJ2-1; d_call: TRBD2; v_call: TRBV27
cdr3_aa: CASSLADRGNQPQHF; cdr3_nt: TGTGCCAGCAGCTTAGCGGACAGGGGGAACCAGCCCCAGCATTTT; clone_size: -; j_call: TRBJ1-5; d_call: TRBD1; v_call: TRBV7-9